This entry features one T cell receptor (beta chain) sequence. This specimen belongs to a study of patients and donors after allogeneic stem cell transplantation. Germline CDR1 reads SGHTA; CDR2 reads FQGTGA. V dropped 5 bases and J dropped 8 bases, with 15 bases sitting between them. CDR3 length: 13 amino acids. Each CDR3 protein is one row after TCRdb ran MiXCR on the RT-PCR reads. This table holds some 960,000 distinct CDR3 sequences, about 20% found once. This sequence was found in a human donor who was either an allogeneic HSCT recipient or a stem cell or donor lymphocyte infusion donor (not recorded which). It is not recorded whose cells these are; they may come from a transplant donor. The chain recombines TRBV7-3 with TRBJ1-2; D perhaps matches TRBD1 (5 bases). The sample consisted of blood, either unsorted or a sorted T cell fraction (not recorded which). The CDR3 protein is CASSLVGTLGYTF. CDR3 sequence (DNA): TGTGCCAGCAGCCTCGTGGGGACTTTAGGCTACACCTTC. The variable domain in full, completed from reference TRBV7-3 and TRBJ1-2, reads GAGVSQTPSNKVTEKGKYVELRCDPISGHTALYWYRQSLGQGPEFLIYFQGTGAADDSGLPNDRFFAVRPEGSVSTLKIQRTERGDSAVYLCASSLVGTLGYTFGSGTRLTVV.